The 3 T cell receptor beta chains below all came from one sample that was sequenced in a study of identical twins. MiXCR, run by TCRdb on the 5' RACE reads, gives a single entry per CDR3 protein. The table has around 960,000 distinct CDR3 sequences, about 12% seen once. The sample was also linked to a second study, of yellow fever vaccine responses in identical twins.

Sample: PBMCs. The receptors shown here come from a woman under 30 in good health.

The table lists this clonotype with a few counts. V gene TRBV6-1 combines with J gene TRBJ1-4; D ambiguous. The germline V gene encodes CDR1 MNHNS and CDR2 SASEGT. The CDR3 totals 14 residues. The germline V and J ends were trimmed by 3 bases and 11 bases, with 16 bases remaining between them. The CDR3 region has the DNA TGTGCCAGCAGTGATCACGAGCGAGAGAGGAAACTGTTTTTT. Amino acids: CASSDHERERKLFF.

This clonotype occurred many times. The chain combines TRBV18 with TRBJ2-1, with 9 bases that match TRBD1. J gave up 3 bases and V 4 bases, and 4 bases lay outside the gene matches. Germline values: CDR1 KGHSH, CDR2 LQKENI. The length of the CDR3 is 15 residues. In nucleotides, the CDR3 is TGTGCCAGCTCACAACCGGGACAGGGCTACAATGAGCAGTTCTTC. The encoded protein is CASSQPGQGYNEQFF. Looking up the rest from reference TRBV18 and TRBJ2-1 gives the full variable domain: NAGVMQNPRHLVRRRGQEARLRCSPMKGHSHVYWYRQLPEEGLKFMVYLQKENIIDESGMPKERFSAEFPKEGPSILRIQQVVRGDSAAYFCASSQPGQGYNEQFFGPGTRLTVL.

This clonotype was seen a handful of times. The chain is built from TRBV20-1 and TRBJ2-2; weak D call: TRBD2 (6 bases). V gave up 4 bases and J gave up 1 base, with 16 bases separating them. The CDR3 totals 16 residues. Germline loops: CDR1 DFQATT, CDR2 SNEGSKA (reference sequence). The DNA for the CDR3 is TGCAGTGCTAAAACTACTCAGCGGGTGAACACCGGGGAGCTGTTTTTT. As protein: CSAKTTQRVNTGELFF.